This T cell receptor beta chain was observed in a study of blood T cell repertoires in COVID-19. Study context: COVID-19 samples collected from the United States, Italy and Spain covered acute and convalescent phases. The analysed material was cDNA or gDNA that came from T cells, B-cell-depleted T cells, or PBMCs.

Original handling: Estimates of nucleated cell counts were drawn from the amplification of reference gene primers. The protocol was immunoSEQ multiplex PCR, while the TCRdb copy is restricted to in-frame clones and leaves out a portion. The DNA was the basis for D and trimming; V, J and clone size are from that table. The table has roughly 200,000 clones, about 79% seen once. In germline, CDR1 is ENHRY, CDR2 SYGVKD. CDR3 length equals 14 residues. V lost 2 bases to trimming and J lost 1 base, with 8 bases between them. The chain is built from TRBV10-3 and TRBJ2-5; D remains ambiguous. The sequence was collected from a human donor in a cohort sampled during active COVID-19. Sequencing used peripheral blood. DNA of the CDR3: TGTGCCATCAGTGAGGGCGGCTCCCAAGAGACCCAGTACTTC. Protein product: CAISEGGSQETQYF.